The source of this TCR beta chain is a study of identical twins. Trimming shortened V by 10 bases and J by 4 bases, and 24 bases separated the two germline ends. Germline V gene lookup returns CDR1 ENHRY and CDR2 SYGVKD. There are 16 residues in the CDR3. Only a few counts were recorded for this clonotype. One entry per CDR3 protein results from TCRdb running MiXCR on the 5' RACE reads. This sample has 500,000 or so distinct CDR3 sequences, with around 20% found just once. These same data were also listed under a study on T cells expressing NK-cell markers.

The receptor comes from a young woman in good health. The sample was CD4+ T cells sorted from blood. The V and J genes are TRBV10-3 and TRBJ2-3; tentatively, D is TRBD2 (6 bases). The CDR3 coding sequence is TGTGCCACCAACAAGGCTAGCGCTCCTGGCGCAGATACGCAGTATTTT. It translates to CATNKASAPGADTQYF.